The entry below describes one T cell receptor beta chain. Its cognate antigen is unknown. The sample is drawn from a study of T-cell memory formation after mild COVID-19. Study overall: In these data, TCR clusters were largely donor specific.

Study-level findings and limits: A subset of responding clones appeared in pre-infection memory, suggesting cross-reactive memory joined.

Germline CDR1 KGHSH, CDR2 LQKENI. The CDR3 covers 15 residues. The trim removed 3 bases at V and 1 base at J, leaving 4 bases unmatched. TCRdb processed the 5' RACE reads anew with MiXCR; each CDR3 protein has one entry. Among under 450,000 distinct CDR3 sequences listed, 20% to 25% were seen once. This TCR derives from a man younger than 30 who had mild COVID-19 (a few samples of this study predate the infection). Cell type and time point are not known. The chain is built from TRBV18 and TRBJ2-3; 7 bases are a match to TRBD1. Sequenced sample: PBMCs or a T cell subset sorted from them (not recorded which). CDR3 coding DNA: TGTGCCAGCTCACCTAGGGGGCGCGGCACAGATACGCAGTATTTT. This codes for CASSPRGRGTDTQYF. Drawing the rest from reference TRBV18 and TRBJ2-3, the complete variable domain is NAGVMQNPRHLVRRRGQEARLRCSPMKGHSHVYWYRQLPEEGLKFMVYLQKENIIDESGMPKERFSAEFPKEGPSILRIQQVVRGDSAAYFCASSPRGRGTDTQYFGPGTRLTVL.